These 29 T cell receptor beta chains originate from one sample sequenced in a study of neurological immune-mediated disorders. TCRdb called the 5' RACE reads again in MiXCR, with one record for every CDR3 protein. Among 60,000 to 85,000 distinct CDR3 sequences listed, about 5.5% were seen once. What was sequenced was PBMCs. The receptors stem from a woman younger than 45 with multiple sclerosis.

A note on this clonotype: A read error may explain this, as a much larger clone is one base away. The rearrangement uses TRBV5-1 and TRBJ2-5; 11 nucleotides match TRBD2. This CDR3 comprises 15 residues. J lost 2 bases, V lost 1 base, and 1 base had no gene match. In germline, CDR1 is SGHRS, CDR2 YFSETQ. The CDR3 DNA is TGCGCCAGCAGCTTGACTAGCGGGAGACAAGAGACCCAGTACTTC. It encodes CASSLTSGRQETQYF.

In its sample, this clonotype was seen a few times. The V gene is TRBV6-1, the J gene TRBJ1-5; a possible D gene is TRBD1 (6 bases). Between the trimmed V and J ends, which lost 1 base and 0 bases, there was a span of 16 bases. This CDR3 spans 18 amino acids. Germline V gene data show CDR1 as MNHNS and CDR2 as SASEGT. In DNA, the CDR3 is TGTGCCAGCAGTGAAGGGTGGGGGGGCCCTTATAGCAATCAGCCCCAGCATTTT. The encoded protein is CASSEGWGGPYSNQPQHF.

This clonotype was seen at least ten times. This chain connects TRBV3-1 to TRBJ1-6; 7 bases are shared with TRBD1. Trimming took 1 base from V and 7 from J; bases not matched to a gene: 1. Germline V gives CDR1 LGHDT, CDR2 YNNKEL (reference sequence). The CDR3 spans 14 residues. The CDR3 sequence: CASSQGDRNSPLHF. The CDR3 region has the DNA TGTGCCAGCAGCCAAGGGGACAGAAATTCACCCCTCCACTTT.

This clonotype was seen repeatedly, ten times or more. The chain uses TRBV20-1 and TRBJ2-1, with no clear D. The CDR3 has 12 residues. Germline V gives CDR1 DFQATT, CDR2 SNEGSKA (reference sequence). V was pared by 0 bases and J by 8 bases, with 8 bases between. The CDR3, as DNA: TGCAGTGCTAGAGAGGTTTCACATGAGCAGTTCTTC. It encodes CSAREVSHEQFF.

At least ten counts were recorded for this clonotype. V is TRBV5-1 and J is TRBJ2-5; 14 nucleotides align to TRBD2. This CDR3 spans 15 amino acids. Germline CDR1 and CDR2: SGHRS and YFSETQ. The V and J ends lost 6 bases and 5 bases, in that order; junction bases with no gene match: 6. In nucleotides, the CDR3 is TGCGCCAGCACCCCGACTAGCGGGGGGGGGGAGACCCAGTACTTC. Its translation: CASTPTSGGGETQYF.

Points on this clonotype: The conserved closing phenylalanine or tryptophan is absent in this CDR3, likely reflecting a read error. The chain has TRBV12-3 or TRBV12-4 and TRBJ1-1; 7 nucleotides align to TRBD1. The CDR3 spans 13 residues. Germline trimming cut 7 bases from V and 7 bases from J; bases unmatched to any gene: 9. This chain's CDR3 is CASKGTVNVEAFN. The CDR3 nucleotides are TGTGCCAGCAAAGGGACAGTTAATGTTGAAGCTTTCAAT.

The sample holds many counts of this clonotype. The chain carries TRBV5-1 and TRBJ2-1; 13 bases align to TRBD2. CDR1 and CDR2 (germline): SGHRS, YFSETQ. Trimming took 2 bases from V and 4 from J; bases not matched to a gene: 18. The CDR3 is 21 residues long. Here the CDR3 reads CASSFGAGLAGLRGSYNEQFF. CDR3 DNA: TGCGCCAGCAGCTTTGGGGCGGGACTAGCGGGACTTCGGGGATCTTACAATGAGCAGTTCTTC.

Ten or more counts support this clonotype. The rearrangement links TRBV10-3 to TRBJ2-3, with unresolved D. CDR3 length: 12 residues. Trimming shortened V by 4 bases and J by 6 bases, and 8 bases separated the two germline ends. In germline, CDR1 is ENHRY, CDR2 SYGVKD. CDR3: CAISGSLDTQYF. In DNA form, the CDR3 reads TGTGCCATCAGTGGATCCCTGGATACGCAGTATTTT.

Ten or more counts support this clonotype. This sequence joins TRBV6-1 and TRBJ2-7, with a possible D match to TRBD2 (5 bases). V lost 7 bases and J 7 bases, leaving 20 bases between the germline ends. This CDR3 is built from 14 residues. Looked up from germline, CDR1 is MNHNS and CDR2 is SASEGT. The CDR3 loop reads CASNRDSEVVEQYF. DNA for the CDR3: TGTGCCAGCAATAGGGATAGCGAGGTCGTGGAGCAGTACTTC.

V gene TRBV7-9 combines with J gene TRBJ2-7; 8 positions match TRBD2. The J segment lost 4 bases and the V segment lost 2 bases, leaving 10 bases of the junction unmatched. CDR1 SEHNR and CDR2 FQNEAQ come from the germline V gene (reference sequence). The CDR3 runs to 16 residues. CDR3 in amino acids: CASSLRSQAGDYEQYF. CDR3 DNA: TGTGCCAGCAGCTTAAGGTCCCAAGCGGGAGATTACGAGCAGTACTTC. The full variable domain, its missing parts supplied by reference TRBV7-9 and TRBJ2-7, is DTGVSQNPRHKITKRGQNVTFRCDPISEHNRLYWYRQTLGQGPEFLTYFQNEAQLEKSRLLSDRFSAERPKGSFSTLEIQRTEQGDSAMYLCASSLRSQAGDYEQYFGPGTRLTVT.

This clonotype was picked up many times. The chain employs TRBV5-1 and TRBJ2-3, with D perhaps TRBD2 (6 bases). Germline CDR1 SGHRS, CDR2 YFSETQ. The CDR3 contains 16 residues. The V end lost 0 bases, the J end lost 1 base, and 12 bases lay between the germline ends. As DNA, the CDR3 is TGCGCCAGCAGCTTGGCGTCGCGGGGCCGCACAGATACGCAGTATTTT. Its translation is CASSLASRGRTDTQYF.

This chain uses TRBV5-6 with TRBJ2-6, with D tentatively TRBD1 (5 bases). The V gene lost 2 bases and the J gene lost 4 bases, with 10 bases spanning the gap. There are 15 residues in the CDR3. CDR1 is SGHDT, CDR2 YYEEEE, per germline. CDR3 loop: CASSFAGSGANVLTF. The CDR3 coding sequence is TGTGCCAGCAGCTTTGCAGGGTCAGGGGCCAACGTCCTGACTTTC.

This clonotype was seen ten or more times. This chain uses TRBV20-1 with TRBJ1-1, with no clear D. The V gene lost 1 base and the J gene lost 4 bases, with 16 bases spanning the gap. CDR1 and CDR2 (germline): DFQATT, SNEGSKA (reference sequence). The CDR3 is made up of 15 amino acids. In nucleotides, the CDR3 is TGCAGTGCTAGAGTCCTCCCGGGTTCGGGCACTGAAGCTTTCTTT. Amino acid sequence: CSARVLPGSGTEAFF.

The chain recombines TRBV12-3 or TRBV12-4 with TRBJ1-5; D gene ambiguous. Trimming pared 1 base from V and 6 bases from J, leaving 13 bases between. This CDR3 spans 15 amino acids. The DNA of the CDR3 is TGTGCCAGCAGTTTAGAACCGCCTGGTCGTCAGCCCCAGCATTTT. It yields the protein CASSLEPPGRQPQHF.

Ten or more counts support this clonotype. This chain joins TRBV24-1 and TRBJ2-3; 7 bases are a match to TRBD2. V gave up 9 bases and J gave up 6 bases; unmatched junction bases: 11. CDR1 KGHDR and CDR2 SFDVKD come from the germline V gene. The CDR3 is made up of 14 amino acids. CDR3 in DNA: TGTGCCACCGGGGGGGAGCAGTCCCTGGATACGCAGTATTTT. It translates to CATGGEQSLDTQYF.

Concerning this clonotype itself: Sequence at one end of the junction differs from germline and may be a read error. The chain's CDR3 is CATSRDSRFSTLNF. DNA for the CDR3: TGTGCCACCAGCAGAGATTCTCGCTTCTCAACCCTCAACTTT. This chain joins TRBV15 and TRBJ1-6; the D is unclear. From germline, CDR1 is LNHNV and CDR2 YYDKDF (reference sequence). The CDR3 extends over 14 amino acids.

This clonotype was picked up many times. The V call is TRBV7-8, the J call TRBJ2-1; 8 bases are shared with TRBD2. Germline lookup yields CDR1 SGHVS and CDR2 FQNEAQ. The J segment lost 4 bases and the V segment lost 4 bases, leaving 9 bases of the junction unmatched. The CDR3 loop spans 16 amino acids. CDR3 amino acids: CASSSRGGTTYNEQFF. The CDR3 DNA reads TGTGCCAGCAGCTCCCGCGGGGGGACGACTTACAATGAGCAGTTCTTC.

The table lists this clonotype with many counts. The gene calls are TRBV5-1 and TRBJ1-1; 8 bases are shared with TRBD1. Per germline, CDR1 SGHRS and CDR2 YFSETQ. The length of the CDR3 is 15 residues. The ends lost 0 bases at V and 3 bases at J; junction bases unmatched: 4. The CDR3 loop is CASSLVQGAYTEAFF. CDR3 nucleotides: TGCGCCAGCAGCTTGGTTCAGGGGGCCTACACTGAAGCTTTCTTT.

This clonotype was found many times. V gene TRBV5-1 combines with J gene TRBJ2-7, with 8 positions matching TRBD1. Trimming at V came to 2 bases and at J to 1 base, leaving 5 bases not matched to a gene. Germline assignment: CDR1 SGHRS and CDR2 YFSETQ. CDR3 length: 15 amino acids. The CDR3 DNA sequence: TGCGCCAGCAGCTTAAGCCAGGGGGCGTCCTACGAGCAGTACTTC. Translated, it gives CASSLSQGASYEQYF. Full variable domain (rest looked up from reference TRBV5-1 and TRBJ2-7): KAGVTQTPRYLIKTRGQQVTLSCSPISGHRSVSWYQQTPGQGLQFLFEYFSETQRNKGNFPGRFSGRQFSNSRSEMNVSTLELGDSALYLCASSLSQGASYEQYFGPGTRLTVT.

This clonotype has at least ten counts. V usage is TRBV20-1 and J usage is TRBJ2-1, with D perhaps being TRBD1 or TRBD2 (5 bases each). CDR1 DFQATT and CDR2 SNEGSKA come from the germline V gene (reference sequence). Deletions cut 7 bases from V and 6 bases from J, with 22 bases between. This CDR3 is 15 amino acids long. CDR3 nucleotide sequence: TGCAGTGTTCCGACAGCCGGGGACCTCCGCAATGAGCAGTTCTTC. This sequence encodes CSVPTAGDLRNEQFF.

This clonotype appeared many times. The chain is built from TRBV20-1 and TRBJ2-7; 9 nucleotides match TRBD1. Germline values: CDR1 DFQATT, CDR2 SNEGSKA (reference sequence). The CDR3 totals 15 residues. The trim removed 5 bases at V and 0 bases at J, leaving 8 bases unmatched. The CDR3 bases are TGCAGTGCTGGTACAGGGGGCTTCCTCTCCTACGAGCAGTACTTC. Protein sequence: CSAGTGGFLSYEQYF.

The V call is TRBV20-1, the J call TRBJ2-3, with 7 bases aligning to TRBD2. Germline values: CDR1 DFQATT, CDR2 SNEGSKA (reference sequence). This CDR3 has 13 residues. After removal of 6 bases from V and 4 bases from J, the junction contained 7 bases not matched to a gene. The CDR3 DNA reads as TGCAGTGCCCCGGGGGGAAGGGCAGATACGCAGTATTTT. It yields the protein CSAPGGRADTQYF.

Ten or more counts support this clonotype. This chain connects TRBV7-9 to TRBJ2-2, with 9 bases aligning to TRBD2. Germline V gene data show CDR1 as SEHNR and CDR2 as FQNEAQ (reference sequence). V lost 3 bases to trimming and J lost 4 bases; unmatched junction nucleotides: 9. The CDR3 runs 17 residues. The CDR3: CASSLPSGDDFTGELFF. The CDR3 DNA sequence: TGTGCCAGCAGCTTGCCTAGCGGGGACGATTTCACCGGGGAGCTGTTTTTT.

This clonotype was found many times. The genes are TRBV11-2 and TRBJ1-5; D gene ambiguous. The V gene's germline CDR1 is SGHAT and CDR2 FQNNGV. The CDR3 has 13 residues. V was clipped by 4 bases and J by 5 bases, with 9 bases between them. CDR3 amino acids: CASSSFGDQPQHF. CDR3 DNA sequence: TGTGCCAGCAGCTCCTTTGGGGATCAGCCCCAGCATTTT.

This clonotype showed up many times. The chain has TRBV5-1 and TRBJ1-3; D might be TRBD1 (6 bases). Germline CDR1 and CDR2: SGHRS and YFSETQ. The CDR3 covers 16 residues. Trimming removed 0 bases at V and 0 bases at J, with 10 bases between. The CDR3 DNA follows: TGCGCCAGCAGCTTGGAGGACAGACCCTCTGGAAACACCATATATTTT. The encoded protein is CASSLEDRPSGNTIYF.

This clonotype came up many times. The CDR3 region is CASSLVREKQFF. The CDR3 DNA reads TGCGCCAGCAGCTTGGTAAGGGAAAAGCAGTTCTTC. The chain recombines TRBV5-1 with TRBJ2-1, with D hard to call. The CDR3 length is 12 residues. Trimming removed 0 bases at V and 11 bases at J, with 9 bases between. Germline values: CDR1 SGHRS, CDR2 YFSETQ.

This clonotype is medium-sized. V usage is TRBV20-1 and J usage is TRBJ1-1; no clear D. Trimming left V 0 bases short and J 0 bases short, with 14 bases between. Germline CDR1 reads DFQATT; CDR2 reads SNEGSKA (reference sequence). CDR3 length: 16 residues. CDR3 region: CSARDGVRAMNTEAFF. CDR3 bases: TGCAGTGCTAGAGATGGGGTCAGAGCGATGAACACTGAAGCTTTCTTT.

This clonotype was detected many times. The J gene is TRBJ1-4, the V gene TRBV4-2; 12 nucleotides line up with TRBD1. Germline V lookup: CDR1 LGHNA, CDR2 YNFKEQ. V dropped 1 base and J dropped 7; count of bases not matched to a gene: 19. The length of the CDR3 is 21 residues. This CDR3 reads CASSQGDGTGGGLPGREKLFF. CDR3 DNA: TGTGCCAGCAGCCAAGGAGACGGGACAGGGGGCGGTCTACCAGGGCGTGAAAAACTGTTTTTT.

This clonotype was recorded at least ten times. V is TRBV20-1 and J is TRBJ2-1, with 8 bases fitting TRBD1. Germline-derived CDR1 and CDR2 are DFQATT and SNEGSKA (reference sequence). The length of the CDR3 is 17 residues. Unmatched junction bases numbered 11, after V lost 3 bases and J lost 1 base. The CDR3 loop is CSASPQGQGRSYNEQFF. For the CDR3, the DNA is TGCAGTGCTAGTCCACAAGGACAGGGAAGATCCTACAATGAGCAGTTCTTC.